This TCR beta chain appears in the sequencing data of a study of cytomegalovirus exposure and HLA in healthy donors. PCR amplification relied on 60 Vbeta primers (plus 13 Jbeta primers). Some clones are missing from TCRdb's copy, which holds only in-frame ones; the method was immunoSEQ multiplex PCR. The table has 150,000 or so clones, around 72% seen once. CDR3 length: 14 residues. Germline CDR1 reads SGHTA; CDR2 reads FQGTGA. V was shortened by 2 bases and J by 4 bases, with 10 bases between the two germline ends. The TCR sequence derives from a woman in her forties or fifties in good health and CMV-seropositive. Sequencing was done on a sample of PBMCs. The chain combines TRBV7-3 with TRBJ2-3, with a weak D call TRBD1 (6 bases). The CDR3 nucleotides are TGTGCCAGCAGCTTACAAGGGGGAGCAGATACGCAGTATTTT. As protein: CASSLQGGADTQYF.